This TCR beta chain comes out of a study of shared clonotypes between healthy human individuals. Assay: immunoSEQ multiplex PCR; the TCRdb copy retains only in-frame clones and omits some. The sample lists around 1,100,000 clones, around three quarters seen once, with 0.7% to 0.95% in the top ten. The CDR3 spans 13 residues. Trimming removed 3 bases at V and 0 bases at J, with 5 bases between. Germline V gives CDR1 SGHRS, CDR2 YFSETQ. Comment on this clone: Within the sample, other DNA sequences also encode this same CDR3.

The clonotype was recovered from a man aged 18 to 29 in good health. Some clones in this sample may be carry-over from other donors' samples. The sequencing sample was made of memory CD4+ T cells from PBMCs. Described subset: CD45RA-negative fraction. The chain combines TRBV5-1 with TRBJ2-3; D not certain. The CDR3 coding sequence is TGCGCCAGCAGCTCAGCTAGCACAGATACGCAGTATTTT. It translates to CASSSASTDTQYF.